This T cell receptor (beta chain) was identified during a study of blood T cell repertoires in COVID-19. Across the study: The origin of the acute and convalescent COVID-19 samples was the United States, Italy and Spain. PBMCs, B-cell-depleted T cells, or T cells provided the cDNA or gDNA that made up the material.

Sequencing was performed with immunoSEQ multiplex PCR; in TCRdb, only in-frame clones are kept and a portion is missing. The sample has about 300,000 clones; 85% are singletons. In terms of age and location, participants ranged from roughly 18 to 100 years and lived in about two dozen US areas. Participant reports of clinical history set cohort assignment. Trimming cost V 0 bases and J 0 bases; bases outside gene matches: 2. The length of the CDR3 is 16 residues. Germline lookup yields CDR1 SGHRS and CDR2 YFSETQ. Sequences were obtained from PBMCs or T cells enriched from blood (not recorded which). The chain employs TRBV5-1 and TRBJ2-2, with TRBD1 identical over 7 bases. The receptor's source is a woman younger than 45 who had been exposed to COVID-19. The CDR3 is CASSLVGTANTGELFF. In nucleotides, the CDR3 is TGCGCCAGCAGCTTGGTTGGGACAGCGAACACCGGGGAGCTGTTTTTT.